Below, one T cell receptor (beta chain) is given with its context. As yet, its antigen is unknown. The test was conducted at deep level. Replicate PCRs from sorted subsets contained roughly 200 ng DNA, which is roughly 30,000 T cell genomes. Some clones are missing from TCRdb's copy, which holds only in-frame ones; the method was immunoSEQ multiplex PCR. The sample shows 2 million to 3 million clones, 93% of them seen only once. These data come from a study of shared clonotypes between healthy human individuals. The CDR3 covers 16 residues. The trim removed 2 bases at V and 0 bases at J, leaving 6 bases unmatched. Germline CDR1 and CDR2: SGHTA and FQGTGA. General study results and limits: The authors expected sequencing depth to affect clonotype sharing among donors.

Adult donors, all healthy and HIV-negative, had no recent acute infections or vaccinations. The sequencing sample was made of naive CD4+ T cells from PBMCs. Subset: CD45RA+ positively selected. The clonotype originates from a man younger than 35 in good health. Some clones in this sample may be carry-over from other donors' samples. The gene calls are TRBV7-3 and TRBJ1-1; 7 bases align to TRBD1. CDR3 DNA sequence: TGTGCCAGCAGCTTATCGCAGGGGGGAATGAACACTGAAGCTTTCTTT. Its translation is CASSLSQGGMNTEAFF.